This T cell receptor (beta chain) was profiled in a study of tissue T cells after allogeneic stem cell transplantation. A note on this clone: The germline and genes are mouse ones. Read coverage stops 1 residue before the CDR3 terminus; the germline J gene supplies the remainder.

Clones were sequenced by immunoSEQ multiplex PCR, and TCRdb holds only the in-frame ones, with some missing. Among roughly 4,800 clones, about half were seen once, and the ten largest hold around 7%. Germline V gene sequence: CDR1 SGHDT, CDR2 FRDEAV. The CDR3 covers 12 residues. V was pared by 2 bases and J by 4 bases, with 6 bases between. Indicated time point: mouse harvest day 7 after allogeneic transplant. Tail vein injection delivered 10^7 T-cell-depleted bone marrow cells and 10^6 splenic CD5+ T cells. The V call is TRBV14, the J call TRBJ1-2; tentatively, D is TRBD1 (5 bases). What was sequenced was gut tissue. The TCR sequence derives from a female BALB/c mouse given C57BL/6 T cells with graft-versus-host disease after an allogeneic hematopoietic cell transplant. CDR3 DNA (partial): TGTGCCAGCAGTTTTGGGGGCTCCGACTACACC. It is translated as CASSFGGSDYT. Given in full, the CDR3 is CASSFGGSDYTF.